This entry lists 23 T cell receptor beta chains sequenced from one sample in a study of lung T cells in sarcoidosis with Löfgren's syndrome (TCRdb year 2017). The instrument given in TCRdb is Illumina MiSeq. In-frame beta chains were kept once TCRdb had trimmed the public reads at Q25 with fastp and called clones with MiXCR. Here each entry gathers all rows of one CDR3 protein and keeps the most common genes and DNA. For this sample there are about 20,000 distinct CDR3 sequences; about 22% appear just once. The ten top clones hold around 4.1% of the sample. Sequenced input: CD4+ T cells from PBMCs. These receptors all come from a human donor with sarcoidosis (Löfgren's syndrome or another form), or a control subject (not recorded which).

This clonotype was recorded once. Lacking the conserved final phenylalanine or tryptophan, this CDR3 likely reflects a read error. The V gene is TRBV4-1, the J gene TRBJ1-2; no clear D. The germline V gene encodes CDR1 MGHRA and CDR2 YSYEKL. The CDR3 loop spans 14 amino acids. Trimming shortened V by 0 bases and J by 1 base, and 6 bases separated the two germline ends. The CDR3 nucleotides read TGCGCCAGCAGCCAAGACGCTGATAACTATGGCTACACCCTC. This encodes CASSQDADNYGYTL.

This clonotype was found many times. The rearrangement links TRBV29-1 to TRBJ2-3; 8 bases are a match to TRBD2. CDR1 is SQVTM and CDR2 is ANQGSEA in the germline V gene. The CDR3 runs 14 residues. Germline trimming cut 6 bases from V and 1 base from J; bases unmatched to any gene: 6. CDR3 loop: CSVETSVGTDTQYF. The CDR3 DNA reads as TGCAGCGTCGAGACTAGCGTGGGCACAGATACGCAGTATTTT.

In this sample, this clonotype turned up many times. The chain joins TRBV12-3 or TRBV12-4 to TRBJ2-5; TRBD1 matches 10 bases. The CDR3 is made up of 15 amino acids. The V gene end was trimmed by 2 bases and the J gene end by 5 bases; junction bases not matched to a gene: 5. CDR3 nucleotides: TGTGCCAGCAGTTTAAGGACAGGGGGAGTTGAGACCCAGTACTTC. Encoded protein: CASSLRTGGVETQYF.

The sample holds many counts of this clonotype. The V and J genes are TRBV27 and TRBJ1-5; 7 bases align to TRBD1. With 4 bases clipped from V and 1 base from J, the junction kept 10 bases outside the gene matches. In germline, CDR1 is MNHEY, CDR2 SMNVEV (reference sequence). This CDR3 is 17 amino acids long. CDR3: CASSSTFGTASNQPQHF. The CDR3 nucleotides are TGTGCCAGCAGTTCGACCTTTGGGACAGCGAGCAATCAGCCCCAGCATTTT.

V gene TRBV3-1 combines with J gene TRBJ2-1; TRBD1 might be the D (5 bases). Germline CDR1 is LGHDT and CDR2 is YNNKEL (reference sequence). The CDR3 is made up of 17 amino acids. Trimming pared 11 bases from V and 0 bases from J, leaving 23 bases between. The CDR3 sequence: CADSQFGVSGSYNEQFF. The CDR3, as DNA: TGTGCCGACAGCCAATTCGGCGTTTCCGGCTCCTACAATGAGCAGTTCTTC.

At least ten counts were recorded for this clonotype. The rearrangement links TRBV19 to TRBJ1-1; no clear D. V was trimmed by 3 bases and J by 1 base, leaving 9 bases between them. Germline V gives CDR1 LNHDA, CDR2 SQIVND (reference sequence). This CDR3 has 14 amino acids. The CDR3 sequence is CASSIYGTNTEAFF. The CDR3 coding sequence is TGTGCCAGTAGTATTTACGGTACGAACACTGAAGCTTTCTTT. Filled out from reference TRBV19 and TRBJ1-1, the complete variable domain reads DGGITQSPKYLFRKEGQNVTLSCEQNLNHDAMYWYRQDPGQGLRLIYYSQIVNDFQKGDIAEGYSVSREKKESFPLTVTSAQKNPTAFYLCASSIYGTNTEAFFGQGTRLTVV.

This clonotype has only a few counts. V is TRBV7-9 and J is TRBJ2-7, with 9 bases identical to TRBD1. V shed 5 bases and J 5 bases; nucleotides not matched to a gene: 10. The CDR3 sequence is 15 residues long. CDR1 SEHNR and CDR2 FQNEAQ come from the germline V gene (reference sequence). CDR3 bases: TGTGCCAGCAGCCTAGGGACAGGGAGAATAAACGAGCAGTACTTC. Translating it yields CASSLGTGRINEQYF.

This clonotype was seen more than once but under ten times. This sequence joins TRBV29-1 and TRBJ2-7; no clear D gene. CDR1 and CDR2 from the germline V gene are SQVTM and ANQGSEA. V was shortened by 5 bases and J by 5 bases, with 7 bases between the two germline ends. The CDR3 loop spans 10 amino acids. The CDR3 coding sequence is TGCAGCGTTTGGGAAAACGAGCAGTACTTC. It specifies CSVWENEQYF.

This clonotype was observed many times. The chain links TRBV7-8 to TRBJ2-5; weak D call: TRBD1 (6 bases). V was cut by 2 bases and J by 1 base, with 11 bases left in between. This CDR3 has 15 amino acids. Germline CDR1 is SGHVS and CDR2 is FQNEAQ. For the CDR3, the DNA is TGTGCCAGCAGCTTAAGGACAGTACTCCAAGAGACCCAGTACTTC. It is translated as CASSLRTVLQETQYF.

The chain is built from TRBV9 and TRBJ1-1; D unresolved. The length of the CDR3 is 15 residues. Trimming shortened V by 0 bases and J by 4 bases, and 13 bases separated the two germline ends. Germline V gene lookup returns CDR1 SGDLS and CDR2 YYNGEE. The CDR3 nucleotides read TGTGCCAGCAGCGTAGATAGAGAAACACGCACTGAAGCTTTCTTT. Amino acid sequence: CASSVDRETRTEAFF.

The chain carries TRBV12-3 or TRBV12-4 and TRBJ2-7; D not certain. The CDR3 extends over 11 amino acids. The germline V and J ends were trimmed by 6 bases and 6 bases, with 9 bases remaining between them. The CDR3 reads CASSRNCEQYF. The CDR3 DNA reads TGTGCCAGCAGCCGCAACTGCGAGCAGTACTTC.

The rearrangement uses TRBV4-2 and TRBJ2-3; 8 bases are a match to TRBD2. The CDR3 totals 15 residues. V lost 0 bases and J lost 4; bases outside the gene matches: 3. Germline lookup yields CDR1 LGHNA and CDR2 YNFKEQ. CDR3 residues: CASSQDREGPDTQYF. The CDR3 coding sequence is TGTGCCAGCAGCCAAGACCGGGAGGGCCCAGATACGCAGTATTTT.

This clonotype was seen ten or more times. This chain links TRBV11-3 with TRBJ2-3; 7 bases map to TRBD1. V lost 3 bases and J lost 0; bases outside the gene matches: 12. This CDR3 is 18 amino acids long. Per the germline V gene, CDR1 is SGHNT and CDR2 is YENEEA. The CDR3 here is CASSLGLTGTASTDTQYF. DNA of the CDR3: TGTGCCAGCAGCTTGGGGTTGACCGGGACAGCTAGCACAGATACGCAGTATTTT.

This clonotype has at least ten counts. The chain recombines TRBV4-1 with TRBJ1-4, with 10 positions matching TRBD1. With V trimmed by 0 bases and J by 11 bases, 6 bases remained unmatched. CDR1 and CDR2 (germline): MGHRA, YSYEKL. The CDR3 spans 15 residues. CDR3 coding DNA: TGCGCCAGCAGCCAAGATAAGGGACAGGGGTGGAAACTGTTTTTT. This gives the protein CASSQDKGQGWKLFF.

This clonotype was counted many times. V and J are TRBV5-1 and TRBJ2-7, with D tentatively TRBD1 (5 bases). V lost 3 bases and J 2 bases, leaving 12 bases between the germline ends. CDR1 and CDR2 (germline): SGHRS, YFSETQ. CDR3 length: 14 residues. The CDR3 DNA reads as TGCGCCAGCAGCTCTCAGACAGAAACCTACGAGCAGTACTTC. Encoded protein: CASSSQTETYEQYF.

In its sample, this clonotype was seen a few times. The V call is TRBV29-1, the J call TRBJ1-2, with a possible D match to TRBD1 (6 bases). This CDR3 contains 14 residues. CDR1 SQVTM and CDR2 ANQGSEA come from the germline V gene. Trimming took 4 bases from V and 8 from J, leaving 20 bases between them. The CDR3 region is CSVAREGGFGGYTF. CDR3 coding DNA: TGCAGCGTTGCCCGGGAGGGGGGGTTCGGCGGCTACACCTTC. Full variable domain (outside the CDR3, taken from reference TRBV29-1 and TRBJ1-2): SAVISQKPSRDICQRGTSLTIQCQVDSQVTMMFWYRQQPGQSLTLIATANQGSEATYESGFVIDKFPISRPNLTFSTLTVSNMSPEDSSIYLCSVAREGGFGGYTFGSGTRLTVV.

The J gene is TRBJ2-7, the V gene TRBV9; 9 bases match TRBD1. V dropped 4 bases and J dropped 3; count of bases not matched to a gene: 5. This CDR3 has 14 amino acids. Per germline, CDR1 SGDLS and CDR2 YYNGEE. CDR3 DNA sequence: TGTGCCAGCAGCCCACAGGGGGCAGACTACGAGCAGTACTTC. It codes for CASSPQGADYEQYF. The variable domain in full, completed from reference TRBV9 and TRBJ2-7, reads DSGVTQTPKHLITATGQRVTLRCSPRSGDLSVYWYQQSLDQGLQFLIQYYNGEERAKGNILERFSAQQFPDLHSELNLSSLELGDSALYFCASSPQGADYEQYFGPGTRLTVT.

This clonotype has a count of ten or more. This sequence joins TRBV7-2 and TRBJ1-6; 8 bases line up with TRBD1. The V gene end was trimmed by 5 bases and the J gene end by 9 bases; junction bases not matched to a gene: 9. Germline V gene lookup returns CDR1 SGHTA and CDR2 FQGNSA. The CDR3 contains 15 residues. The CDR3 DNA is TGTGCCAGCAGCGTGCACAGGGGGAAGGGTTCACCCCTCCACTTT. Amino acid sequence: CASSVHRGKGSPLHF.

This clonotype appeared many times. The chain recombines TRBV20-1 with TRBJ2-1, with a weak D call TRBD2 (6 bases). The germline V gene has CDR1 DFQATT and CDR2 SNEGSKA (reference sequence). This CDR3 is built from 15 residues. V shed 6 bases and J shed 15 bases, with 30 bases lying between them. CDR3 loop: CSAPAGGGHPLEVFF. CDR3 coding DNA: TGCAGTGCCCCGGCTGGGGGAGGACATCCCTTAGAGGTGTTCTTC.

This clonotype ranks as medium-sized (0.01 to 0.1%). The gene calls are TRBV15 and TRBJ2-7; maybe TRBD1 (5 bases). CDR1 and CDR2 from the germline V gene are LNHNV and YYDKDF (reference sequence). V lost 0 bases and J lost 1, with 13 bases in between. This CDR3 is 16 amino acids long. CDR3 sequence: CATSRDLGPGSYEQYF. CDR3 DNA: TGTGCCACCAGCAGAGATCTCGGTCCAGGGTCCTACGAGCAGTACTTC.

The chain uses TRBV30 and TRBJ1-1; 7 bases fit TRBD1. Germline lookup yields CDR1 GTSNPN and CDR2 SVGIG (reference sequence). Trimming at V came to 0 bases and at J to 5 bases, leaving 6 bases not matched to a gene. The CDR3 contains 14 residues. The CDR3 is CAWSVGTGDTEAFF. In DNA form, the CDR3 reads TGTGCCTGGAGTGTAGGTACAGGGGATACTGAAGCTTTCTTT.

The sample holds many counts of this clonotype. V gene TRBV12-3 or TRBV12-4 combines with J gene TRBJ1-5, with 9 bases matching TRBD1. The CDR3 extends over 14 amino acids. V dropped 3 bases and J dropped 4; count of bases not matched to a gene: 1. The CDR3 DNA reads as TGTGCCAGCAGTTTGACAGGGGGAAATCAGCCCCAGCATTTT. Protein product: CASSLTGGNQPQHF.

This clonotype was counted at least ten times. The CDR3, as DNA: TGCAGTGCTTTGTCGACTCACTCTTACAATGAGCAGTTCTTC. Translated, it gives CSALSTHSYNEQFF. The rearrangement uses TRBV20-1 and TRBJ2-1; D is ambiguous. From germline, CDR1 is DFQATT and CDR2 SNEGSKA (reference sequence). The V gene lost 5 bases and the J gene lost 4 bases, with 15 bases spanning the gap. This CDR3 comprises 14 residues.